A single TCR beta chain is shown here with its context. The antigen is undetermined. The PCR employed 60 Vbeta primers together with 13 Jbeta primers. Clones were read by immunoSEQ multiplex PCR, and TCRdb kept only the in-frame ones, dropping some. The sample lists some 150,000 clones; about four fifths were seen once. These data belong to a study of cytomegalovirus exposure and HLA in healthy donors. Study-wide context: Counted in an early data release were approximately 85 million unique TCRs from HLA-typed donors. Study-level results: A highly shared variant cluster was judged a likely technical artifact. Associated with HLA alleles at 0.05 false discovery rate in a later analysis were about 17,000 TCR beta sequences.

The V segment lost 6 bases and the J segment 3 bases; nucleotides outside the gene matches: 6. The CDR3 sequence is 14 residues long. CDR1 is SGHNT, CDR2 YYREEE, per germline (reference sequence). The TCR originated in a male donor in good health and CMV-seronegative. The rearrangement uses TRBV5-4 and TRBJ2-1; 7 bases map to TRBD2. Sequences were obtained from PBMCs. The CDR3 bases are TGTGCCAGCAACTCTGGCGGGGGCTACAATGAGCAGTTCTTC. This gives the protein CASNSGGGYNEQFF. Variable domain in full (rest from reference TRBV5-4 and TRBJ2-1): ETGVTQSPTHLIKTRGQQVTLRCSSQSGHNTVSWYQQALGQGPQFIFQYYREEENGRGNFPPRFSGLQFPNYSSELNVNALELDDSALYLCASNSGGGYNEQFFGPGTRLTVL.